The present T cell receptor beta chain was sequenced within a study of blood T cell repertoires in COVID-19. About the research overall: From the United States, Italy and Spain came samples of acute and convalescent COVID-19.

The CDR3 length is 17 residues. Trimming at V came to 2 bases and at J to 1 base, leaving 3 bases not matched to a gene. Germline CDR1 reads KGHDR; CDR2 reads SFDVKD. TCRdb's table, derived via immunoSEQ multiplex PCR, lists solely in-frame clones and lacks some. There are approximately 140,000 clones in the sample; approximately 84% occur only once, and 5.5% to 7% lies in the top ten. The chain recombines TRBV24-1 with TRBJ2-4, with 11 positions matching TRBD1. The TCR originated in a human donor in a cohort sampled during active COVID-19. The material sequenced was peripheral blood. This chain's CDR3 is CATSDSGQGAAKNIQYF. For the CDR3, the DNA is TGTGCCACCAGTGATTCAGGACAGGGGGCGGCCAAAAACATTCAGTACTTC.